This TCR beta chain was sequenced for a study of regulatory T cells in long-lasting Graves disease. J was trimmed by 1 base and V by 4 bases; bases with no gene match: 8. Looked up from germline, CDR1 is SGHRS and CDR2 is YFSETQ. This CDR3 has 15 residues. Both iRepertoire HTBI primers and Arm-PCR of CDR3 regions were used to build the TCR beta libraries. TCRdb passed the multiplex PCR reads through MiXCR, listing each CDR3 protein once. Of 400,000 to 650,000 distinct CDR3 sequences listed, about 16% were seen once; the top ten hold 20% to 30%. Noted time point: newly diagnosed GD, antithyroid drugs for less than 3 months. The TCR library used RNA extracted from PBMCs. Graves' disease diagnoses used American Thyroid Association guidelines. These data were also filed under a second study, of T cells in Graves' hyperthyroidism and ophthalmopathy.

The specimen comprised peripheral blood mononuclear cells (PBMCs), sampled at new diagnosis, from a patient treated with antithyroid drugs. The TCR was taken from a woman between 40 and 65 years old with Graves disease. This chain uses TRBV5-1 with TRBJ2-7; 7 bases fit TRBD1. CDR3 in amino acids: CASSKGTDISYEQYF. DNA for the CDR3: TGCGCCAGCAGCAAAGGGACAGATATTTCCTACGAGCAGTACTTC.